What follows is one T cell receptor (beta chain) and its context. Its cognate antigen is unknown. The data were taken from a study of cytomegalovirus exposure and HLA in healthy donors. The PCR had 60 Vbeta and 13 Jbeta primers. Clones were read by immunoSEQ multiplex PCR, and TCRdb kept only the in-frame ones, dropping some. The sample holds more than 85,000 clones; more than 60% are singletons and the top ten take 4.8%. The CDR3 loop spans 15 amino acids. With 5 bases clipped from V and 6 bases from J, the junction kept 8 bases outside the gene matches. CDR1 SGHTA and CDR2 FQGNSA come from the germline V gene. Study-level results: Associated with cytomegalovirus, according to the listing, were around 160 TCR beta chains. As was reported, the classifier diagnosed cytomegalovirus status with high specificity and sensitivity. A cluster of highly shared sequence variants was likely a sequencing artifact.

The clonotype comes from a woman aged 18-35 years in good health and CMV-seropositive. Sequenced: PBMCs. The rearrangement joins TRBV7-2 to TRBJ1-4; 8 bases are a match to TRBD1. The DNA for the CDR3 is TGTGCCAGCAGCACCCTACAGGGGGTTTATGAAAAACTGTTTTTT. Translated, it gives CASSTLQGVYEKLFF.